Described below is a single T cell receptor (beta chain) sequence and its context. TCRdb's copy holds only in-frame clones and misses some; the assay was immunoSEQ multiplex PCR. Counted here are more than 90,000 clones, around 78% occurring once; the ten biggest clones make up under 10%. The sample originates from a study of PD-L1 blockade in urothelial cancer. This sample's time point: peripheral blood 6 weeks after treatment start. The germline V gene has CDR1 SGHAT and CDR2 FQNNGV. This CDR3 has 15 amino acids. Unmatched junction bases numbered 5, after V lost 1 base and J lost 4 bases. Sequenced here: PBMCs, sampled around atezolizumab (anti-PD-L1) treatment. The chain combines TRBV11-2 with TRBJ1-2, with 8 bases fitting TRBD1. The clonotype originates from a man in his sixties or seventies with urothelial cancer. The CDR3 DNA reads TGTGCCAGCAGCTTAGTTGCAGGGGGCGGCTATGGCTACACCTTC. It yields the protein CASSLVAGGGYGYTF.